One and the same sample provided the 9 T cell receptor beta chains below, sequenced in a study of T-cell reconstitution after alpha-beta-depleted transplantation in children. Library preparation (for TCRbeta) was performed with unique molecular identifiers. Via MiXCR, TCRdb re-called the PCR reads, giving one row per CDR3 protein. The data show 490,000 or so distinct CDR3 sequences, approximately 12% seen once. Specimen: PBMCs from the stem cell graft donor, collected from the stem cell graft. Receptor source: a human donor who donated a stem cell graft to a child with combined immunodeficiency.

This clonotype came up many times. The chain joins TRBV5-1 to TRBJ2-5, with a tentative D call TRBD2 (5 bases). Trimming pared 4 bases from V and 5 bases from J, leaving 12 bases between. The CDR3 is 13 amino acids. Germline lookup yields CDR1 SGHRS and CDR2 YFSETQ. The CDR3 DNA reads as TGCGCCAGCAGCAAAATGACGGGGGAGACCCAGTACTTC. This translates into CASSKMTGETQYF.

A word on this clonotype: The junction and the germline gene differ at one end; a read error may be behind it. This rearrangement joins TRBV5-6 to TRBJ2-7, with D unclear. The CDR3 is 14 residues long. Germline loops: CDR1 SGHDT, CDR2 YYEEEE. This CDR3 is CAISLGRSSREQYF. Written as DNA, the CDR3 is TGTGCCATCAGCCTCGGACGGAGTTCGAGGGAGCAGTACTTC.

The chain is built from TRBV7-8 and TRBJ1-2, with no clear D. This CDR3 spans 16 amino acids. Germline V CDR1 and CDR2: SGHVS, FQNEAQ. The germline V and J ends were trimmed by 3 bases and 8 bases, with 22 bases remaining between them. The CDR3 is CASSFRTSGPIYGYTF. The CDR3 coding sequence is TGTGCCAGCAGCTTTCGTACCTCCGGCCCAATTTACGGCTACACCTTC.

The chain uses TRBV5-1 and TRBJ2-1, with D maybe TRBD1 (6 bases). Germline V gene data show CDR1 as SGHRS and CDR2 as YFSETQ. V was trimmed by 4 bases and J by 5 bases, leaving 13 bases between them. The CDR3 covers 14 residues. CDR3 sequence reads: CASSLGQLHNEQFF. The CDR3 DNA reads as TGCGCCAGCAGCCTGGGACAACTCCACAATGAGCAGTTCTTC.

Here the CDR3 DNA reads TGTGCCAGCAGCCAAGTCACGGGCAGGGAAGCGACCCAGTACTTC. This codes for CASSQVTGREATQYF. The chain is built from TRBV3-1 and TRBJ2-5, with a possible D match to TRBD1 (5 bases). CDR1 is LGHDT, CDR2 YNNKEL, per germline (reference sequence). This CDR3 comprises 15 residues. V shed 1 base and J shed 7 bases, with 16 bases lying between them.

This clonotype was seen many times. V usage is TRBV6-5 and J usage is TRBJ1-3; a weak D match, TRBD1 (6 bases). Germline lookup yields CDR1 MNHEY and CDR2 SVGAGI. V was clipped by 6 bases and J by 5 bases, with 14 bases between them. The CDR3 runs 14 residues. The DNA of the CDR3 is TGTGCCAGCAGGGGGTACAGGGAGAGAAACACCATATATTTT. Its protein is CASRGYRERNTIYF.

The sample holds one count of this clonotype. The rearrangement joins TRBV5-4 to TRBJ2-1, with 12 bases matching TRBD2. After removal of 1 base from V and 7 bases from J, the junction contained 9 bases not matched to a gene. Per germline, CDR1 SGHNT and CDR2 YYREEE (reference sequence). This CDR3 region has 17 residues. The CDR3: CASSLMRLAGERNEQFF. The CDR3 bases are TGTGCCAGCAGCTTGATGCGACTAGCGGGAGAAAGGAATGAGCAGTTCTTC.

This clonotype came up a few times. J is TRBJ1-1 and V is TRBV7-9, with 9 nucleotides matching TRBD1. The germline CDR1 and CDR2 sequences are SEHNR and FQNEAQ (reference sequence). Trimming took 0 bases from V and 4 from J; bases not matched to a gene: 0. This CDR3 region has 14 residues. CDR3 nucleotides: TGTGCCAGCAGCTTAGCGACAGGGGGCACTGAAGCTTTCTTT. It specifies CASSLATGGTEAFF.

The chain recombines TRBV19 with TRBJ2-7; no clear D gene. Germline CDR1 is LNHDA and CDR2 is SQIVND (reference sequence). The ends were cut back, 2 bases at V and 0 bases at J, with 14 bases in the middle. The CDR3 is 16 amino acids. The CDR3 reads CASSIMGRTPSYEQYF. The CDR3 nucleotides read TGTGCCAGTAGTATAATGGGAAGGACCCCCTCCTACGAGCAGTACTTC. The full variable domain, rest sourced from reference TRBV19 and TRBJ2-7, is DGGITQSPKYLFRKEGQNVTLSCEQNLNHDAMYWYRQDPGQGLRLIYYSQIVNDFQKGDIAEGYSVSREKKESFPLTVTSAQKNPTAFYLCASSIMGRTPSYEQYFGPGTRLTVT.